A single sample gave rise to the 5 T cell receptor beta chains below, sequenced in a study of a mutant IDH1 vaccine in newly diagnosed glioma. The repertoire was sequenced with immunoSEQ multiplex PCR; TCRdb's copy has only in-frame clones and lacks some. The table includes approximately 92,000 clones, roughly 85% detected once. Stated time point: baseline, week 1 (first vaccination visit). Noted treatment: pre-vaccination baseline after standard-of-care therapy. The sequenced sample was PBMCs, obtained from a glioma patient treated with radiotherapy, temozolomide or both. The receptors stem from a woman in her forties or fifties with glioma.

V and J are TRBV28 and TRBJ1-2, with D perhaps matching TRBD1 (5 bases). CDR3 length: 13 residues. The V end was cut by 6 bases, the J end by 0 bases, with 8 bases between. In germline, CDR1 is MDHEN, CDR2 SYDVKM. The chain's CDR3 is CASRIGANYGYTF. CDR3 DNA: TGTGCCAGCAGGATAGGGGCTAACTATGGCTACACCTTC.

This rearrangement joins TRBV9 to TRBJ2-2, with a tentative D call TRBD2 (5 bases). Germline V gene lookup returns CDR1 SGDLS and CDR2 YYNGEE. Trimming cost V 4 bases and J 4 bases, with 20 bases left between them. This CDR3 contains 17 residues. CDR3: CASSPRASSRGTGELFF. The CDR3, as DNA: TGTGCCAGCAGCCCCCGCGCTAGCTCTCGGGGCACCGGGGAGCTGTTTTTT.

The chain carries TRBV4-1 and TRBJ1-4; D might be TRBD1 (6 bases). V lost 4 bases and J lost 12, with 21 bases in between. This CDR3 has 15 amino acids. CDR1 and CDR2 from the germline V gene are MGHRA and YSYEKL. The CDR3 region is CASSRPGTSRVELFF. The CDR3 DNA reads as TGCGCCAGCAGCCGACCAGGGACATCAAGGGTGGAACTGTTTTTT.

The chain has TRBV7-2 and TRBJ1-2; D is perhaps TRBD1 (5 bases). Trimming cost V 1 base and J 6 bases, with 15 bases left between them. This CDR3 is 15 amino acids long. Germline V gene lookup returns CDR1 SGHTA and CDR2 FQGNSA. The CDR3 here is CASSLETRGGHGYTF. The CDR3 bases are TGTGCCAGCAGCTTAGAGACCCGGGGGGGACATGGCTACACCTTC.

This clone was seen a single time. CDR3 protein: CASSEESAYGYTF. The CDR3 DNA sequence: TGTGCCAGCAGTGAAGAGTCCGCCTATGGCTACACCTTC. The rearrangement joins TRBV2 to TRBJ1-2; D gene ambiguous. The length of the CDR3 is 13 residues. V dropped 1 base and J dropped 4 bases, with 7 bases sitting between them. In germline, CDR1 is SNHLY, CDR2 FYNNEI. Combining the CDR3 with reference TRBV2 and TRBJ1-2 gives the whole variable domain EPEVTQTPSHQVTQMGQEVILRCVPISNHLYFYWYRQILGQKVEFLVSFYNNEISEKSEIFDDQFSVERPDGSNFTLKIRSTKLEDSAMYFCASSEESAYGYTFGSGTRLTVV.